This T cell receptor beta chain comes out of a study of T-cell reconstitution after alpha-beta-depleted transplantation in children. Study conclusions and caveats: It was surviving recipient T cells and thymic progenitors that gave some patients high TCRbeta diversity at day 60.

Per the germline V gene, CDR1 is SEHNR and CDR2 is FQNEAQ (reference sequence). V was clipped by 5 bases and J by 0 bases, with 10 bases between them. The CDR3 runs to 14 residues. For TCRbeta, the library was prepared with unique molecular identifiers. TCRdb passed the PCR reads through MiXCR, listing each CDR3 protein once. The sample consists of hundreds of thousands of distinct CDR3 sequences, approximately 15% of them appearing once. About this clonotype itself: Antigen unknown.

The J gene is TRBJ2-5, the V gene TRBV7-9, with unresolved D. This sample comprised PBMCs, mostly from graft donor cells, obtained 360 days after TCRalphabeta/CD19-depleted stem cell transplant. The source is a male patient aged 2-15 years who had a stem cell transplant for acute lymphoblastic leukemia, so the T cells may come from the graft donor. CDR3: CASSHGPYQETQYF. Here the CDR3 DNA reads TGTGCCAGCAGCCACGGACCGTACCAAGAGACCCAGTACTTC.